The 18 T cell receptor beta chains in this list originate from one sample, sequenced in a study of T-cell memory formation after mild COVID-19. Each CDR3 protein is one row after TCRdb ran MiXCR on the 5' RACE reads. Of approximately 500,000 distinct CDR3 sequences listed, more than 20% were seen once; the top ten hold 12%. Sample: PBMCs or a T cell subset sorted from them (not recorded which). Receptors originate from an adult woman who had mild COVID-19 (a few samples of this study predate the infection). Cell type and time point are not known.

The V gene is TRBV4-1, the J gene TRBJ1-2, with a tentative D call TRBD1 (5 bases). This CDR3 spans 15 amino acids. Germline CDR1 MGHRA, CDR2 YSYEKL. V was trimmed by 3 bases and J by 6 bases, leaving 17 bases between them. CDR3 loop: CASSQPLSAGHGYTF. CDR3 sequence (DNA): TGCGCCAGCAGCCAGCCGCTTTCGGCAGGGCATGGCTACACCTTC.

J is TRBJ2-4 and V is TRBV20-1; no clear D gene. The CDR3 runs to 14 residues. The V and J ends lost 5 bases and 8 bases respectively, with 19 bases between them. Germline loops: CDR1 DFQATT, CDR2 SNEGSKA (reference sequence). The CDR3 bases are TGCAGTGCTGCAACGATTGGGGATCGCGACATTCAGTACTTC. This sequence encodes CSAATIGDRDIQYF.

J is TRBJ2-5 and V is TRBV13; perhaps TRBD2 as D (6 bases). V gave up 4 bases and J gave up 2 bases, with 17 bases separating them. Looked up from germline, CDR1 is PRHDT and CDR2 is FYEKMQ (reference sequence). The CDR3 contains 16 residues. DNA for the CDR3: TGTGCCAGCAGCTCTCGGACTAACGGGGAGCAAGAGACCCAGTACTTC. Encoded protein: CASSSRTNGEQETQYF.

This sequence joins TRBV29-1 and TRBJ2-1; 8 bases map to TRBD2. V shed 4 bases and J 12 bases; nucleotides not matched to a gene: 14. Germline CDR1 SQVTM, CDR2 ANQGSEA. This CDR3 contains 14 residues. DNA for the CDR3: TGCAGCGTTGGGAGAGCGGGAGTAAGAATAAGGCAGTTCTTC. Translation: CSVGRAGVRIRQFF.

Ten or more counts support this clonotype. The chain couples TRBV7-9 to TRBJ2-5; either TRBD1 or TRBD2 may fit D (5 bases each). CDR1 and CDR2 (germline): SEHNR, FQNEAQ (reference sequence). The CDR3 extends over 13 amino acids. Trimming shortened V by 5 bases and J by 4 bases, and 11 bases separated the two germline ends. As DNA, the CDR3 is TGTGCCAGCAGCGGGGGACCGGTAGAGACCCAGTACTTC. Translated: CASSGGPVETQYF. Combining the CDR3 with reference TRBV7-9 and TRBJ2-5 gives the whole variable domain DTGVSQNPRHKITKRGQNVTFRCDPISEHNRLYWYRQTLGQGPEFLTYFQNEAQLEKSRLLSDRFSAERPKGSFSTLEIQRTEQGDSAMYLCASSGGPVETQYFGPGTRLLVL.

The genes are TRBV7-9 and TRBJ2-7; 9 bases are shared with TRBD1. Germline V gene lookup returns CDR1 SEHNR and CDR2 FQNEAQ (reference sequence). The CDR3 has 12 residues. V shed 4 bases and J 10 bases; nucleotides not matched to a gene: 5. The CDR3: CASSSGQGAQYF. CDR3 nucleotides: TGTGCCAGCAGCTCGGGACAGGGCGCACAGTACTTC.

In its sample, this clonotype was seen a few times. The chain joins TRBV6-6 to TRBJ2-5; TRBD2 matches 11 bases. V lost 0 bases, J lost 0 bases, and 9 bases stayed unmatched. The CDR3 has 19 amino acids. Germline-derived CDR1 and CDR2 are MNHNY and SVGAGI (reference sequence). The CDR3 DNA sequence: TGTGCCAGCAGTTACTCGATTAGCGGGAGGGCCAGGTACCAAGAGACCCAGTACTTC. It codes for CASSYSISGRARYQETQYF.

This chain joins TRBV14 and TRBJ1-1; D remains unclear. Germline loops: CDR1 SGHDN, CDR2 FVKESK. The CDR3 has 14 residues. The V and J ends lost 6 bases and 1 base respectively, with 12 bases between them. As DNA, the CDR3 is TGTGCCAGCAGTTCCGGGAACAAGAACACTGAAGCTTTCTTT. It translates to CASSSGNKNTEAFF. The variable domain in full, completed from reference TRBV14 and TRBJ1-1, reads EAGVTQFPSHSVIEKGQTVTLRCDPISGHDNLYWYRRVMGKEIKFLLHFVKESKQDESGMPNNRFLAERTGGTYSTLKVQPAELEDSGVYFCASSSGNKNTEAFFGQGTRLTVV.

This clonotype was observed a handful of times. The J gene is TRBJ2-3, the V gene TRBV5-1; 13 bases are shared with TRBD2. Losses at the gene ends were 4 bases for V and 5 bases for J; bases not matched to a gene: 7. The CDR3 extends over 16 amino acids. Germline loops: CDR1 SGHRS, CDR2 YFSETQ. The CDR3 DNA follows: TGCGCCAGCAGCCAACGGACTAGCGGGAGTGGAGATACGCAGTATTTT. This codes for CASSQRTSGSGDTQYF.

This clonotype has just one count. The chain couples TRBV29-1 to TRBJ1-3; D is unresolved. From germline, CDR1 is SQVTM and CDR2 ANQGSEA. Between the trimmed V and J ends, which lost 4 bases and 7 bases, there was a span of 14 bases. The CDR3 is 13 amino acids. CDR3 sequence reads: CSVVFTERNTIYF. CDR3 coding DNA: TGCAGCGTTGTGTTTACGGAGAGGAACACCATATATTTT.

The chain joins TRBV4-1 to TRBJ1-1, with a possible D match to TRBD1 (5 bases). V lost 1 base, J lost 6 bases, and 15 bases lay in between. There are 15 residues in the CDR3. Germline CDR1 reads MGHRA; CDR2 reads YSYEKL. This chain's CDR3 is CASSQVPGESAEAFF. In DNA form, the CDR3 reads TGCGCCAGCAGCCAAGTTCCGGGGGAAAGCGCTGAAGCTTTCTTT.

This chain links TRBV7-9 with TRBJ2-1, with a tentative D call TRBD1 (6 bases). The length of the CDR3 is 15 residues. The V and J ends lost 5 bases and 0 bases respectively, with 11 bases between them. From germline, CDR1 is SEHNR and CDR2 FQNEAQ (reference sequence). The CDR3 sequence: CASSRTASSYNEQFF. The CDR3 nucleotides read TGTGCCAGCAGCCGGACAGCTAGCTCCTACAATGAGCAGTTCTTC.

The CDR3 reads CASSFGRGTTDTQYF. The CDR3 DNA is TGTGCCAGCAGCTTCGGGCGGGGGACCACAGATACGCAGTATTTT. The genes are TRBV11-2 and TRBJ2-3; 7 nucleotides match TRBD2. From germline, CDR1 is SGHAT and CDR2 FQNNGV. The CDR3 length is 15 residues. V dropped 3 bases and J dropped 2; count of bases not matched to a gene: 5.

The chain carries TRBV18 and TRBJ1-1; D unclear. The V end lost 1 base, the J end lost 3 bases, and 12 bases lay between the germline ends. The CDR3 extends over 15 amino acids. Germline assignment: CDR1 KGHSH and CDR2 LQKENI. The CDR3 reads CASSPQSAPDTEAFF. The CDR3, as DNA: TGTGCCAGCTCACCACAGAGCGCTCCGGACACTGAAGCTTTCTTT.

This clonotype has ten or more counts. The V gene is TRBV14, the J gene TRBJ2-5; perhaps TRBD2 as D (5 bases). The CDR3 loop spans 12 amino acids. Germline lookup yields CDR1 SGHDN and CDR2 FVKESK. V was trimmed by 1 base and J by 5 bases, leaving 5 bases between them. The CDR3 sequence is CASSQGGETQYF. CDR3 in DNA: TGTGCCAGCAGCCAAGGAGGGGAGACCCAGTACTTC.

The chain employs TRBV4-2 and TRBJ1-6; TRBD1 might be the D (6 bases). Germline-derived CDR1 and CDR2 are LGHNA and YNFKEQ. Trimming pared 2 bases from V and 15 bases from J, leaving 11 bases between. The length of the CDR3 is 12 residues. The CDR3 here is CASSQSGQLLHF. The CDR3 DNA follows: TGTGCCAGCAGCCAATCCGGACAGCTCCTCCACTTT.

The genes are TRBV2 and TRBJ1-2, with 10 bases aligning to TRBD1. Germline CDR1 reads SNHLY; CDR2 reads FYNNEI. Germline trimming cut 5 bases from V and 8 bases from J; bases unmatched to any gene: 5. There are 13 residues in the CDR3. In nucleotides, the CDR3 is TGTGCCAGCAGTCCCGGGACAGGGGTCGGCTACACCTTC. Protein: CASSPGTGVGYTF.

This clonotype was detected a few times. The J gene is TRBJ1-2, the V gene TRBV9, with 12 bases lining up with TRBD1. Germline trimming cut 3 bases from V and 6 bases from J; bases unmatched to any gene: 6. CDR1 is SGDLS, CDR2 YYNGEE, per germline. The CDR3 consists of 15 residues. DNA of the CDR3: TGTGCCAGCAGCGCCGGGGGGACAGGGGGCGATGGCTACACCTTC. Amino acids: CASSAGGTGGDGYTF.